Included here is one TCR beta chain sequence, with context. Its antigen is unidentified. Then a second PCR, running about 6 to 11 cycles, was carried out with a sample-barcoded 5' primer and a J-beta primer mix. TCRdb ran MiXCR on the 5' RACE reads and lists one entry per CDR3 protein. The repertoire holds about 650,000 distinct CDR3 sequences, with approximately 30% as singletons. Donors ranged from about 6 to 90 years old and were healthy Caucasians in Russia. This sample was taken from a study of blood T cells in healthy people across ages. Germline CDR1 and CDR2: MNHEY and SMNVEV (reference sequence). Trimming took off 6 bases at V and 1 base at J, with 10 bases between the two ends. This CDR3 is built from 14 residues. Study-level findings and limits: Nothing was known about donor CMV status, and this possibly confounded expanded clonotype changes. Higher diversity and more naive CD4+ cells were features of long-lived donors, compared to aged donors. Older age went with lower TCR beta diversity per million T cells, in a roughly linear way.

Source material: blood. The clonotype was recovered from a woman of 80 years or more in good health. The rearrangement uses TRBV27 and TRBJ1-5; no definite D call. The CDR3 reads CASSPGPSNQPQHF. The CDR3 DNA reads TGTGCCAGCAGCCCCGGACCAAGCAATCAGCCCCAGCATTTT.